These T cell receptor beta chains were read from a single sample in a study of control samples from healthy donors and cancer patients. TCRdb keeps only in-frame clones here, not all; method: immunoSEQ multiplex PCR. The sample carries about 130,000 clones, about 95% recorded once. Sequencing input: PBMCs. The receptor set was obtained from a man in his sixties with colorectal cancer. The CDR3 runs from the conserved cysteine through the conserved F or W. A D gene is named only where the DNA matches it firmly.

v_gene | d_gene | CDR3aa
TRBV3-1/TRBV3-2 | - | CASSQASGLGSRGSPLHF
TRBV7-8 | TRBD1 | CASSLRQGTSPLHF
TRBV6-5 | - | CASSYASWATEAFF
TRBV19 | - | CASSIGQEGSIQYF
TRBV9 | TRBD2 | CASSVGTSGGAETQYF
TRBV18 | TRBD1 | CASSQQGTVSTNTQYF
TRBV7-9 | - | CASSSDGGGNQPQHF
TRBV10-3 | - | CAISDGNSNQPQHF
TRBV5-6 | - | CASSQVWGRETQYF
TRBV25-1 | - | CASSGGWETQYF
TRBV15 | - | CATSRDLPANEQFF
TRBV4-2 | - | CASSQDNGNEQPQHF
TRBV4-2 | TRBD2 | CASSLLSGVVYNEQFF
TRBV6-5 | - | CASTRDIGQYGYTF
TRBV18 | - | CASSPGRTTEAFF
TRBV28 | - | CASSLEGYGYTF
TRBV7-9 | TRBD2 | CASSFRILAGRDEQYF
TRBV5-3 | TRBD1 | CARRSSGTENRVYEQYF
TRBV30 | - | CAWSHPTTNPYGYTF
TRBV5-1 | - | CASSEGSQETQYF
TRBV7-2 | TRBD2 | CASTSGSGGAGDTQYF
TRBV7-2 | TRBD1 | CASSPGTGVNGYTF
TRBV6-5 | - | CASRGQPSSGNTIYF
TRBV11-3 | TRBD2 | CASSFEGGETQYF
TRBV30 | - | CAWRLPGFWGYTF
TRBV3-1/TRBV3-2 | - | CASSQDAVAGEEQFF
TRBV19 | TRBD1 | CASSIGTTGNSPLHF
TRBV4-1 | - | CASSQGYRDPYYEQYF
TRBV10-3 | TRBD1 | CAISGTGVGYTF
TRBV28 | TRBD1 | CASRSGQGNNSPLHF
TRBV7-2 | - | CASSLRIAGELFF
TRBV19 | - | CASSLVDNQPQHF
TRBV11-2 | - | CASSLIGGTEAFF
TRBV2 | TRBD1 | CASSERGQGATEAFF
TRBV27 | - | CASSARRSMNTEAFF
TRBV4-1 | TRBD1 | CASSQLVDRVTEAFF
TRBV11-2 | - | CASSLATYYEQYF
TRBV5-1 | - | CASSQTPNTEAFF
TRBV19 | TRBD2 | CASSRLAGDTDTQYF
TRBV7-8 | - | CASSYRRSSNQPQHF
TRBV7-9 | - | CASSKGTRDTGELFF
TRBV19 | - | CASTPNFAANTIYF
TRBV19 | TRBD1 | CASRIQGIGNTEAFF
TRBV19 | - | CASQPQGYSGTYSNQPQHF
TRBV9 | - | CASSVVDGATEAFF
TRBV3-1/TRBV3-2 | TRBD2 | CASSHRGLADQETQYF
TRBV18 | TRBD1 | CASSPMVLDRGPNTGELFF
TRBV9 | - | CASRSGGLGANVLTF
TRBV7-8 | - | CASSLPPDYEQYF
TRBV13 | - | CASLLSGANVLTF